This is a list of T cell receptor beta chains from one sample in a study of blood T cell repertoires in COVID-19. Data came from immunoSEQ multiplex PCR; TCRdb stores just in-frame clones and leaves some out. This table has roughly 360,000 clones, approximately 89% appearing once. The sample comprised PBMCs or T cells enriched from blood (not recorded which). These receptors originate from a young man who had recovered from COVID-19. Both conserved end residues are part of each CDR3. The D gene is left open where the match is weak. The size of a clone is reported for some rows only, either as once, few or many, or as a class for expanded clones.

TRBJ2-7 | once | TRBV6-2/TRBV6-3 | TRBD1 | TGTGCCAGCAGTTATGACACCGGGACAGGGGGCTCGAGGGCCTACGAGCAGTACTTC | CASSYDTGTGGSRAYEQYF
TRBJ1-3 | - | TRBV30 | TRBD1 | TGTGCCTGGAGTACAGGGGTAATCTCTGGAAACACCATATATTTT | CAWSTGVISGNTIYF
TRBJ1-1 | - | TRBV2 | TRBD1 | TGTGCCGGAAACGCGGGACAGGGGTTTGAAGCTTTCTTT | CAGNAGQGFEAFF
TRBJ2-7 | - | TRBV5-4 | TRBD1 | TGTGCCAGCAGCTTAGGACAGGGGTTGGGGCCCTACGAGCAGTACTTC | CASSLGQGLGPYEQYF
TRBJ1-1 | once | TRBV9 | TRBD1 | TGTGCCAGCAGCGACGGGACAGCGTCATCGGGGACTGAAGCTTTCTTT | CASSDGTASSGTEAFF
TRBJ1-5 | - | TRBV27 | TRBD1 | TGTGCCAGCAGCCTTGGGACAGGGGGAAATCAGCCCCAGCATTTT | CASSLGTGGNQPQHF
TRBJ2-3 | - | TRBV9 | TRBD2 | TGTGCCAGCAGCGTAGGTTCTATCCTAGCGGGGGGATTGACAGATACGCAGTATTTT | CASSVGSILAGGLTDTQYF
TRBJ1-2 | - | TRBV5-1 | - | TGCGCCAGCAGCTTGGACGGGGGCTATGGCTACACCTTC | CASSLDGGYGYTF
TRBJ1-3 | - | TRBV7-6 | - | TGTGCCAGCAGCGGCCCGTTTTCCACCATATATTTT | CASSGPFSTIYF
TRBJ2-7 | - | TRBV27 | - | TGTGCCAGCAGTCGTGCGGGATACGAGCAGTACTTC | CASSRAGYEQYF
TRBJ2-7 | - | TRBV18 | TRBD1 | TGTGCCAGCTCACCACGGGACAGACTCTGGGAGCAGTACTTC | CASSPRDRLWEQYF
TRBJ1-3 | - | TRBV18 | - | TGTGCCAGCTCCGCAGAGGGATTTTACTCTGGAAACACCATATATTTT | CASSAEGFYSGNTIYF
TRBJ1-2 | - | TRBV21-1 | - | TGTGCCAGCAGCAAAGATCCGGACAGACCGTCCTATGGCTACACCTTC | CASSKDPDRPSYGYTF
TRBJ1-1 | - | TRBV5-5 | - | TGTGCCAGCAGCTCCTACAGGTCTATGCTCACTGAAGCTTTCTTT | CASSSYRSMLTEAFF
TRBJ1-5 | - | TRBV2 | TRBD1 | TGTGCCAGCAGCCGGGACAGGGGGCCGAGCAATCAGCCCCAGCATTTT | CASSRDRGPSNQPQHF
TRBJ1-5 | - | TRBV6-6 | - | TGTGCCAGTTTCGATGACAGCACCCATCAGCCCCAGCATTTT | CASFDDSTHQPQHF
TRBJ1-3 | - | TRBV4-1 | TRBD1 | TGCGCCAGCACCCCGGGACAGGGTACTCGTGGAAACACCATATATTTT | CASTPGQGTRGNTIYF
TRBJ1-2 | - | TRBV5-6 | TRBD1 | TGTGCCAGCAGCCCAAGTCCAGGGGGCTCCACCGGGGAAGGCTACACCTTC | CASSPSPGGSTGEGYTF
TRBJ1-6 | - | TRBV30 | - | TGTGCCTGGAGTCAAGGTCAGGGGAATTCACCCCTCCACTTT | CAWSQGQGNSPLHF
TRBJ1-1 | - | TRBV27 | - | TGTGCCAGCAGCGGGATTATGGGGAACACTGAAGCTTTCTTT | CASSGIMGNTEAFF
TRBJ1-2 | - | TRBV19 | - | TGTGCCAGTAGTATCGGGACACGGCTAACCTTC | CASSIGTRLTF
TRBJ1-1 | - | TRBV6-6 | - | TGTGCCAGCAGTTACGACGCGGTGAACACTGAAGCTTTCTTT | CASSYDAVNTEAFF
TRBJ1-1 | - | TRBV7-9 | TRBD1 | TGTGCCAGCAGCCCAGTGTGGGGACAGATGAACACTGAAGCTTTCTTT | CASSPVWGQMNTEAFF
TRBJ2-3 | - | TRBV18 | TRBD1 | TGTGCCAGCTCAAAGAACGGACAGGGAATCACAGATACGCAGTATTTT | CASSKNGQGITDTQYF
TRBJ2-1 | - | TRBV6-6 | - | TGTGCCAGCAGTTACCCCCCTACTAATGAGCAGTTCTTC | CASSYPPTNEQFF
TRBJ2-7 | - | TRBV2 | TRBD1 | TGTGCCAGCAGCCCCGACAGGGGTTGGGAGCAGTACTTC | CASSPDRGWEQYF
TRBJ1-1 | - | TRBV5-1 | - | TGCGCCAGCAGCTCCCAGCGGGTCGGTGAAGCTTTCTTT | CASSSQRVGEAFF
TRBJ2-7 | - | TRBV12-5 | - | TGTGCTAGTGGTTTGGGCGGGGGCCTCTACGAGCAGTACTTC | CASGLGGGLYEQYF
TRBJ1-3 | few | TRBV2 | TRBD1 | TGTGCCAGCAGAGGGGGGACAGGGCAGAACACCATATATTTT | CASRGGTGQNTIYF
TRBJ2-3 | once | TRBV19 | TRBD1 | TGTGCCAGTAGTGACCCGGGACAGCTAAAAGATACGCAGTATTTT | CASSDPGQLKDTQYF
TRBJ2-3 | - | TRBV7-2 | TRBD1 | TGTGCCAGCAGCCTCCCCAGAACACAGGGGGATACGCAGTATTTT | CASSLPRTQGDTQYF
TRBJ1-5 | - | TRBV28 | - | TGTGCCAGCAGTGTAGGGGGAACCAATCAGCCCCAGCATTTT | CASSVGGTNQPQHF
TRBJ1-2 | - | TRBV2 | - | TGTGCCAGCAGCGAACAAGGACAGTTCTATGGCTACACCTTC | CASSEQGQFYGYTF
TRBJ2-7 | - | TRBV11-2 | TRBD1 | TGTGCCAGCAGCTCCCCCCCCCTGACAGGGAATACCCACGAGCAGTACTTC | CASSSPPLTGNTHEQYF
TRBJ1-3 | - | TRBV7-9 | TRBD1 | TGTGCCAGCAGTGGGCAGGGGGCTTTTCCCGGAAACACCATATATTTT | CASSGQGAFPGNTIYF
TRBJ1-1 | - | TRBV7-3 | - | TGTGCCAGCAGCGCGGCAGGGTTAGACACTGAAGCTTTCTTT | CASSAAGLDTEAFF
TRBJ1-2 | - | TRBV28 | - | TGTGCCAGCGGACGAGCGGGGCAGGGCTATGGCTACACCTTC | CASGRAGQGYGYTF
TRBJ2-1 | - | TRBV9 | TRBD1 | TGTGCCAGCAGCGTCGAGGTGACAGGGGGACATCATGAGCAGTTCTTC | CASSVEVTGGHHEQFF
TRBJ2-1 | - | TRBV30 | TRBD2 | TGTGCCTGGAGTGTTGGGGCTAGCGGGGCTAATGAGCAGTTCTTC | CAWSVGASGANEQFF
TRBJ1-5 | - | TRBV15 | - | TGTGCCACCAGCATGGCAGGGGTGGTTCAGCCCCAGCATTTT | CATSMAGVVQPQHF
TRBJ2-5 | - | TRBV24-1 | - | TGTGCCACCAGTGATACTCGGACCCAGTACTTC | CATSDTRTQYF
TRBJ1-2 | - | TRBV10-3 | - | TGTGCCATCAGTGACAGGGAGGAAGGCTACACCTTC | CAISDREEGYTF
TRBJ2-7 | few | TRBV4-1 | TRBD1 | TGCGCCAGCAGCCCCGGACAGGGCTCCTACGAGCAGTACTTC | CASSPGQGSYEQYF
TRBJ1-1 | - | TRBV30 | - | TGTGCCCACTCGCGGTCCACTGAAGCTTTCTTT | CAHSRSTEAFF
TRBJ2-7 | once | TRBV4-1 | - | TGCGCCAGCAGCCAAGCGGTCGGCGAGCAGTACTTC | CASSQAVGEQYF
TRBJ1-1 | - | TRBV30 | - | TGTGCCCGGAGGCTGAACAGGGTAACCCCTGAAGCTTTCTTT | CARRLNRVTPEAFF
TRBJ1-1 | - | TRBV15 | - | TGTGCCACCAGCAGAGATCGTGGGGGCAGGGCTTTCTTT | CATSRDRGGRAFF
TRBJ2-6 | - | TRBV7-2 | - | TGTGCCAGCAGCTTGTTAGCCGGGGGAGGGGCCAACGTCCTGACTTTC | CASSLLAGGGANVLTF
TRBJ2-1 | - | TRBV3-1/TRBV3-2 | - | TGTGCCAGCAGCCAAGAACCCCGCGCCAGACACTACAATGAGCAGTTCTTC | CASSQEPRARHYNEQFF
TRBJ1-1 | - | TRBV10-3 | TRBD1 | TGTGCCATCAGGACCGGGACAGGGGGCCTGGAGGCTTTCTTT | CAIRTGTGGLEAFF
TRBJ1-2 | - | TRBV6-1 | - | TGTGCCAGCAGTGATCCGGTCGACAGGCGTGATGGCTACACCTTC | CASSDPVDRRDGYTF
TRBJ1-5 | few | TRBV18 | - | TGTGCCAGCTCCCCCAATCAGGGGATTAGCAATCAGCCCCAGCATTTT | CASSPNQGISNQPQHF
TRBJ2-1 | - | TRBV19 | - | TGTGCCAGTAGTATTACTGCGCCTATCTACAATGAGCAGTTCTTC | CASSITAPIYNEQFF
TRBJ1-1 | - | TRBV13 | - | TGTGCCAGCAGCTGTTGGAGGTTGGACACTGAAGCTTTCTTT | CASSCWRLDTEAFF
TRBJ2-2 | few | TRBV5-1 | - | TGCGCCAGCAGCGTTCGGGGTCGGGGAAACACCGGGGAGCTGTTTTTT | CASSVRGRGNTGELFF
TRBJ2-7 | few | TRBV7-9 | - | TGTGCCAGCAGCCCTCAAGAGGAGCAGTACTTC | CASSPQEEQYF
TRBJ2-3 | - | TRBV9 | - | TGTGCCAGCAGCGTACAGGACACAGATACGCAGTATTTT | CASSVQDTDTQYF
TRBJ2-3 | - | TRBV30 | TRBD2 | TGTGCCTGGAGTGTAGGACTAGCGGGGGGGTCGGATACGCAGTATTTT | CAWSVGLAGGSDTQYF
TRBJ1-5 | - | TRBV12-3/TRBV12-4 | TRBD1 | TGTGCCAGCGGGGACAGGAGACAGCCCCAGCATTTT | CASGDRRQPQHF
TRBJ1-4 | once | TRBV2 | TRBD1 | TGTGCCAGCAGGGGACAGACAACTAATGAAAAACTGTTTTTT | CASRGQTTNEKLFF